This TCR beta chain was observed in a study of blood T cell repertoires in COVID-19. The CDR3 has 15 residues. Trimming left V 0 bases short and J 0 bases short, with 7 bases between. Per the germline V gene, CDR1 is SGHRS and CDR2 is YFSETQ. Categorization into cohorts depended on clinical history that participants reported. Some clones are missing from TCRdb's copy, which holds only in-frame ones; the method was immunoSEQ multiplex PCR. This table holds 130,000 to 150,000 clones, over 80% found once. This receptor was taken from a man aged 55 to 69 who had recovered from COVID-19. The chain joins TRBV5-1 to TRBJ1-5; no firm D call. Sample: PBMCs or T cells enriched from blood (not recorded which). The CDR3 sequence is CASSLASGSNQPQHF. The CDR3 region has the DNA TGCGCCAGCAGCTTGGCGTCGGGTAGCAATCAGCCCCAGCATTTT.